The sequence of this TCR beta chain was determined in a study of blood T cell repertoires in COVID-19. Study-wide background: Sources were T cells, B-cell-depleted T cells, or PBMCs; the material itself was cDNA or gDNA.

V lost 9 bases and J lost 7, with 18 bases in between. The CDR3 length is 13 residues. In germline, CDR1 is MRHNA, CDR2 SNTAGT. Cohort placement rested on clinical history that participants reported themselves. Before being deemed recovered, Cohort 3 donors had two negative PCRs, clearance, or symptom resolution. Per the study methods: Estimation of nucleated cell counts was performed using reference gene primer amplification. Produced via immunoSEQ multiplex PCR; TCRdb's table is partial and in-frame only. V, J and clone size reflect that table, while D and trimming were determined from the DNA. The table has almost 250,000 clones, about 89% seen once; the top ten hold approximately 4.1%.

The gene calls are TRBV6-4 and TRBJ1-1, with D possibly TRBD1 on 6 matching bases. This receptor was identified in a woman aged 25 to 45 who had recovered from COVID-19. Sequencing input: PBMCs or T cells enriched from blood (not recorded which). The CDR3 here is CASRTDGTSEAFF. Written as DNA, the CDR3 is TGTGCCAGTCGGACAGACGGAACAAGTGAAGCTTTCTTT.